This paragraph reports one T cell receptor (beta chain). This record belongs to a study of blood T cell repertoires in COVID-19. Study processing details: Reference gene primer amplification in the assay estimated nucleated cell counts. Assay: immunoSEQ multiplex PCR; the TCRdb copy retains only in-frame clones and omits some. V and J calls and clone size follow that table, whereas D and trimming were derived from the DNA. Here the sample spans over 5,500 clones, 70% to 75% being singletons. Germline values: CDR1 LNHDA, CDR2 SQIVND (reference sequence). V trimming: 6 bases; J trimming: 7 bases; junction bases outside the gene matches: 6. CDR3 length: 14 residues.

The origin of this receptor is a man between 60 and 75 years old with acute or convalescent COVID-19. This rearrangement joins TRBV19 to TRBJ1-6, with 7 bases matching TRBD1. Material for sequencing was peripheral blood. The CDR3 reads CASRTGSSNSPLHF. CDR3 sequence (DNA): TGTGCCAGTAGGACAGGGTCGTCGAATTCACCCCTCCACTTT. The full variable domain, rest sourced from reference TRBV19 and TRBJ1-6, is DGGITQSPKYLFRKEGQNVTLSCEQNLNHDAMYWYRQDPGQGLRLIYYSQIVNDFQKGDIAEGYSVSREKKESFPLTVTSAQKNPTAFYLCASRTGSSNSPLHFGNGTRLTVT.